A single sample is the source of the 10 T cell receptor beta chains below, sequenced in a study of cytomegalovirus exposure and HLA in healthy donors. PCR used 60 Vbeta primers and 13 Jbeta primers. The protocol was immunoSEQ multiplex PCR, while the TCRdb copy is restricted to in-frame clones and leaves out a portion. The table has around 130,000 clones, around 77% seen once. Input material: PBMCs. The receptor set was obtained from a woman in her sixties or seventies in good health and CMV-seronegative.

The chain links TRBV10-1 to TRBJ2-7; TRBD2 might be the D (6 bases). This CDR3 has 16 amino acids. Germline CDR1 is WNHNN and CDR2 is SYGVQD (reference sequence). The V end lost 0 bases, the J end lost 2 bases, and 14 bases lay between the germline ends. CDR3 bases: TGCGCCAGCAGTGAGTCCTGGGACTCCGGGGCCTACGAGCAGTACTTC. Protein product: CASSESWDSGAYEQYF.

For the CDR3, the DNA is TGTGCCAGCAGCGTAGATTCAGGGGGCCTAGGAAACACCATATATTTT. Its translation is CASSVDSGGLGNTIYF. V gene TRBV9 combines with J gene TRBJ1-3, with TRBD1 matching over 8 bases. The CDR3 totals 16 residues. From germline, CDR1 is SGDLS and CDR2 YYNGEE. V shed 0 bases, J shed 4 bases, and the junction held 6 bases outside the gene matches.

This clone was counted only a few times. V usage is TRBV5-1 and J usage is TRBJ2-7, with D possibly matching TRBD1 (6 bases). The V end lost 3 bases, the J end lost 4 bases, and 14 bases lay between the germline ends. The CDR3 has 14 amino acids. CDR1 is SGHRS and CDR2 is YFSETQ in the germline V gene. CDR3 coding DNA: TGCGCCAGCAGCTCCCTACAGGGCCCGTACGAGCAGTACTTC. Translated: CASSSLQGPYEQYF.

V gene TRBV15 combines with J gene TRBJ1-5; D perhaps matches TRBD1 (5 bases). The germline V gene encodes CDR1 LNHNV and CDR2 YYDKDF (reference sequence). The CDR3 covers 17 residues. V was clipped by 3 bases and J by 0 bases, with 15 bases between them. This CDR3 reads CATSRTEALYSNQPQHF. CDR3 nucleotides: TGTGCCACCAGCAGGACAGAAGCCCTATATAGCAATCAGCCCCAGCATTTT. Drawing the rest from reference TRBV15 and TRBJ1-5, the complete variable domain is DAMVIQNPRYQVTQFGKPVTLSCSQTLNHNVMYWYQQKSSQAPKLLFHYYDKDFNNEADTPDNFQSRRPNTSFCFLDIRSPGLGDTAMYLCATSRTEALYSNQPQHFGDGTRLSIL.

This chain uses TRBV27 with TRBJ2-7; 12 bases are shared with TRBD2. Germline V CDR1 and CDR2: MNHEY, SMNVEV (reference sequence). The CDR3 has 15 amino acids. Trimming removed 4 bases from V and 5 bases from J; junction bases left unmatched: 6. In DNA form, the CDR3 reads TGTGCCAGCAGTTCATCTAGCGGGAGGGTCCACGAGCAGTACTTC. Protein: CASSSSSGRVHEQYF.

This clone was observed a few times. The gene calls are TRBV18 and TRBJ1-4, with a weak D call TRBD1 (5 bases). The CDR3 loop spans 16 amino acids. V lost 2 bases and J 3 bases, leaving 13 bases between the germline ends. Germline V gene sequence: CDR1 KGHSH, CDR2 LQKENI. The CDR3 protein is CASSPDGGAANEKLFF. The CDR3 coding sequence is TGTGCCAGCTCACCAGACGGGGGAGCGGCTAATGAAAAACTGTTTTTT.

V gene TRBV30 combines with J gene TRBJ2-2; 10 bases fit TRBD1. The CDR3 consists of 14 residues. Germline V gene lookup returns CDR1 GTSNPN and CDR2 SVGIG (reference sequence). Trimming took 5 bases from V and 6 from J; bases not matched to a gene: 6. CDR3 protein: CAWPGQGEAGELFF. The CDR3 region has the DNA TGTGCCTGGCCAGGACAGGGGGAAGCCGGGGAGCTGTTTTTT.

This clone was recorded only once. A junction end diverges from the germline sequence, so it may reflect a read error. This rearrangement joins TRBV7-7 to TRBJ2-5; 8 bases line up with TRBD2. Germline V gives CDR1 SSHAT, CDR2 FNYEAQ (reference sequence). The CDR3 has 14 residues. CDR3 residues: CASSPGLAPETQYF. CDR3 nucleotide sequence: TGTGCTAGCAGCCCAGGACTAGCTCCAGAGACCCAGTACTTC.

With regard to this clone: Germline and junction disagree at one end, which may indicate a read error. The chain joins TRBV15 to TRBJ2-4; TRBD1 might be the D (6 bases). The CDR3 covers 13 residues. Germline CDR1 reads LNHNV; CDR2 reads YYDKDF (reference sequence). This CDR3 is CATSRSRQEPSRF. CDR3 DNA: TGTGCCACCAGCAGATCCCGACAGGAGCCAAGTCGCTTC.

V is TRBV4-1 and J is TRBJ2-7, with TRBD2 as a possible D gene (6 bases). This CDR3 region has 15 residues. Trimming removed 1 base from V and 0 bases from J, with 10 bases in between. The germline gives CDR1 MGHRA, CDR2 YSYEKL. The CDR3 sequence: CASSQASASSYEQYF. CDR3 in DNA: TGCGCCAGCAGCCAAGCTAGCGCGAGCTCCTACGAGCAGTACTTC.